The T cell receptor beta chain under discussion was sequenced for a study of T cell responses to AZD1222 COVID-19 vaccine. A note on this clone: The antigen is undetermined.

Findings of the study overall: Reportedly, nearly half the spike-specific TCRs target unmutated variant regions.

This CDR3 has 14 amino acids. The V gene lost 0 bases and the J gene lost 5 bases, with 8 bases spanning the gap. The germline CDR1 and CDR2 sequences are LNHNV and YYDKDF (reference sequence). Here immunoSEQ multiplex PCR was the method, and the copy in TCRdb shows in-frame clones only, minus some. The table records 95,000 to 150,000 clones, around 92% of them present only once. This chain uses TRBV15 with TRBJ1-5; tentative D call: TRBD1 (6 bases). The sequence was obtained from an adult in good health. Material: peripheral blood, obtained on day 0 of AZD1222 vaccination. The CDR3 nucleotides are TGTGCCACCAGCAGAGACAGGGGCTATCAGCCCCAGCATTTT. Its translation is CATSRDRGYQPQHF.